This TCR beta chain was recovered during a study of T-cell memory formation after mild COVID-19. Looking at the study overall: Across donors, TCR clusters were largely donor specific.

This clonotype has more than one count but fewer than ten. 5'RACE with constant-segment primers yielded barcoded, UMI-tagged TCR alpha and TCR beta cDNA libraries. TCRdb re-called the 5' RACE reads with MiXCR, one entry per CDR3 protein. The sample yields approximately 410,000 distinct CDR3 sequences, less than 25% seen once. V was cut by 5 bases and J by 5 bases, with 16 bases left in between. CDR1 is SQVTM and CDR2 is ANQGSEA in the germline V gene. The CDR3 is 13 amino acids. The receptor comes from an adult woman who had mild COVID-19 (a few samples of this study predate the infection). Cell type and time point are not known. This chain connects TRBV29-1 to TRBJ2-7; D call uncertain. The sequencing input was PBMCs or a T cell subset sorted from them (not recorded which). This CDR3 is CSVPGSSDNEQYF. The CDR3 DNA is TGCAGCGTTCCCGGCAGCTCCGACAACGAGCAGTACTTC.